This T cell receptor (beta chain) stems from a study of early T cells in non-severe SARS-CoV-2 infection. Study-level results: VDJdb-based annotation leaned toward anti-spike CD8 responses and missed private and CD4 specificities.

About this clonotype itself: Its matching antigen is unknown.

Researchers attached unique molecular identifiers to individual cDNA molecules. TCRdb re-called the 5' RACE reads with MiXCR, one entry per CDR3 protein. The sample gives around 82,000 distinct CDR3 sequences, 14% to 15% of which show up once; about 0.58% is in the top ten. Germline CDR1 SGHRS, CDR2 YFSETQ. CDR3 length equals 15 residues. V shed 4 bases and J shed 5 bases, with 17 bases lying between them. The sample comprised whole blood. The V and J genes are TRBV5-1 and TRBJ2-3; weak D call: TRBD1 (6 bases). The clonotype comes from an adult who was a healthcare worker with PCR-confirmed SARS-CoV-2 infection or an uninfected control (not recorded which). CDR3 amino acids: CASSPGPRGGDTQYF. The DNA of the CDR3 is TGCGCCAGCAGCCCCGGGCCGCGAGGGGGAGATACGCAGTATTTT.